This TCR beta chain originates from a study of neurological immune-mediated disorders. Study observations and caveats: The study found no CDR3 amino acid sequences shared by expanded clones across subjects, suggesting private repertoires in all groups. HTLV-1-associated myelopathy displayed the greatest TCR clonal expansion, and multiple sclerosis exhibited the smallest, lower than that of healthy controls.

The cDNA was synthesized by 5'RACE incorporating 10-nucleotide random UMIs. One entry per CDR3 protein results from TCRdb running MiXCR on the 5' RACE reads. The sample shows 50,000 to 70,000 distinct CDR3 sequences, around 10% of them seen only once. This clonotype was recorded many times. No antigen is known for it. Time point of the sample: longitudinal time-point 1 (baseline). Trimming removed 5 bases at V and 9 bases at J, with 20 bases between. The CDR3 loop spans 15 amino acids. Germline CDR1 MNHNS, CDR2 SASEGT. This receptor was taken from a male donor with HTLV-1-associated myelopathy (HAM/TSP). The sequenced material came from PBMCs. This rearrangement joins TRBV6-1 to TRBJ1-5; D is possibly TRBD1 (6 bases). The CDR3, as DNA: TGTGCCAGCAGTCAGGAAGGGACACGGAGTTGGCCCCAGCATTTT. This codes for CASSQEGTRSWPQHF.